Reported below is one T cell receptor (beta chain). The junction does not match germline at one end; this may be a read error. The CDR3 spans 14 residues. The germline gives CDR1 SGHVS, CDR2 FQNEAQ. RNA transcripts yielded amplified TCR beta CDR3 regions. TCR CDR3 regions were first amplified by RT-PCR with HTBI primers. In TCRdb, the multiplex PCR reads were re-called with MiXCR into one record per CDR3 protein. The sample includes about 720,000 distinct CDR3 sequences, about 17% of them seen just once. The sample comes from a study of T cells in Graves' hyperthyroidism and ophthalmopathy. In the study overall: The blood sample was taken at first diagnosis, before treatment began.

Hyperthyroidism had been newly diagnosed in patients aged 18 to 65, and its duration was under 2 months. Clinical symptoms, serum thyroxine, TRAb, thyroid ultrasound and orbital computed tomography informed diagnoses. Under 12 ml fresh peripheral blood yielded the PBMCs. What was sequenced was blood. The chain employs TRBV7-8 and TRBJ2-5; D is unresolved. This TCR was recovered from a woman aged 50 to 65 with Graves' hyperthyroidism that later progressed to Graves' ophthalmopathy. This CDR3 is CASSLRRFQKTQYF. Written as DNA, the CDR3 is TGTGCCAGCAGCTTACGACGGTTCCAAAAGACCCAGTACTTC.